This T cell receptor (beta chain) was retrieved from a study of T cells in Graves' hyperthyroidism and ophthalmopathy. Study-wide findings and caveats: Blood also carried most thyroid clonotypes expanded above 0.001.

Worth noting for this clonotype: Its specificity is unknown.

The source material, RNA transcripts, was used to amplify TCR beta CDR3 regions. First-round RT-PCR with HTBI primers amplified the TCR CDR3 region. Via MiXCR, TCRdb re-called the multiplex PCR reads, giving one row per CDR3 protein. This table has 750,000 to 950,000 distinct CDR3 sequences, around 38% appearing once. Clinical symptoms, serum thyroxine, TRAb, thyroid ultrasound and orbital computed tomography informed diagnoses. Trimming cost V 5 bases and J 0 bases, with 11 bases left between them. The CDR3 length is 15 residues. The V gene's germline CDR1 is MGHDK and CDR2 SYGVNS. This sequence was found in a man between 18 and 29 years old with Graves' hyperthyroidism. Sequencing input: blood. This rearrangement joins TRBV25-1 to TRBJ1-3, with D uncertain. CDR3: CASSQHGSSGNTIYF. For the CDR3, the DNA is TGTGCCAGCAGTCAGCACGGGAGCTCTGGAAACACCATATATTTT.